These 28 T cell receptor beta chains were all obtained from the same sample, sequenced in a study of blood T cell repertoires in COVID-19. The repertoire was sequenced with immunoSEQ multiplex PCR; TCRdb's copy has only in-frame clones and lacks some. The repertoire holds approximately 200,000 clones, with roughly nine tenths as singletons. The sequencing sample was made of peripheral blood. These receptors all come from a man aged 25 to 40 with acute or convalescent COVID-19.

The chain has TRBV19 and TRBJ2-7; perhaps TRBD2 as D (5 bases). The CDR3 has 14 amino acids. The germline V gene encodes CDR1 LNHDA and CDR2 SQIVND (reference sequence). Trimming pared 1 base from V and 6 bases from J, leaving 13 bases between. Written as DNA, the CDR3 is TGTGCCAGTAGTATAGTAACTAGTGGAACCGAGCAGTACTTC. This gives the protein CASSIVTSGTEQYF.

The CDR3 reads CASSAGLAGGPDTQYF. The CDR3 DNA reads TGTGCCAGCAGCGCAGGACTAGCGGGGGGCCCAGATACGCAGTATTTT. The rearrangement uses TRBV11-2 and TRBJ2-3; 14 nucleotides match TRBD2. Germline V CDR1 and CDR2: SGHAT, FQNNGV. V trimming: 5 bases; J trimming: 4 bases; junction bases outside the gene matches: 5. This CDR3 has 16 residues.

CDR3 sequence reads: CASSQGSGTYEQYF. In nucleotides, the CDR3 is TGTGCCAGCAGCCAAGGTAGCGGCACCTACGAGCAGTACTTC. The V gene is TRBV3-1 (or the pseudogene TRBV3-2), the J gene TRBJ2-7; possible D gene TRBD2, 6 bases. Deletions cut 1 base from V and 2 bases from J, with 9 bases between. The length of the CDR3 is 14 residues. CDR1 is LGHDT, CDR2 YNNKEL, per germline (reference sequence).

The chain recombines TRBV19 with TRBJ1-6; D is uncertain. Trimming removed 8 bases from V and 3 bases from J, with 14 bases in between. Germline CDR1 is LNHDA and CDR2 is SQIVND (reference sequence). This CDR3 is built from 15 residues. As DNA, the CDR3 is TGTGCCAGTGACCCGGGAGAGAGCTATAATTCACCCCTCCACTTT. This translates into CASDPGESYNSPLHF.

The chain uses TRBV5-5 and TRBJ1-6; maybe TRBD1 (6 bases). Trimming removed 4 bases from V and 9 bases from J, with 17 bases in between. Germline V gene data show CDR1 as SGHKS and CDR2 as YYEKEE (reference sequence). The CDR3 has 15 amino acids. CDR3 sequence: CASSEGTTEGSPLHF. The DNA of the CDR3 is TGTGCCAGCAGCGAAGGGACAACTGAGGGTTCACCCCTCCACTTT.

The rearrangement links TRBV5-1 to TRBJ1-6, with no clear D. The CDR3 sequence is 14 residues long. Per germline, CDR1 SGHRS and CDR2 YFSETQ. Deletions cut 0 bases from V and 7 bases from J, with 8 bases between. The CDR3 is CASSLANENSPLHF. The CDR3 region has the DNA TGCGCCAGCAGCTTGGCTAACGAGAATTCACCCCTCCACTTT.

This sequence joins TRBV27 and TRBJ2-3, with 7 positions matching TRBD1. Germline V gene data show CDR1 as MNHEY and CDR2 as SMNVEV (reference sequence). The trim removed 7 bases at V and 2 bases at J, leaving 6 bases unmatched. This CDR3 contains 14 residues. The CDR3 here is CASKPGQNTDTQYF. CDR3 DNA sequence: TGTGCCAGCAAACCGGGACAGAACACAGATACGCAGTATTTT.

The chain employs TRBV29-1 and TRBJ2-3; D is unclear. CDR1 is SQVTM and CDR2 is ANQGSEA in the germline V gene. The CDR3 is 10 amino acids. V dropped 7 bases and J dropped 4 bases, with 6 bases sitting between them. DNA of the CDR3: TGCAGCGCATCAGCAGATACGCAGTATTTT. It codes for CSASADTQYF.

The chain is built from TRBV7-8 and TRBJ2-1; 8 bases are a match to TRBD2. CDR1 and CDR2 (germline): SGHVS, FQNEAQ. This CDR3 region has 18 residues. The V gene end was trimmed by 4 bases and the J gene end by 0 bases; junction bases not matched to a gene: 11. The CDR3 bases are TGTGCCAGCAGCTCCATAGCGGGGCTGAAGATCTCCTACAATGAGCAGTTCTTC. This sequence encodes CASSSIAGLKISYNEQFF.

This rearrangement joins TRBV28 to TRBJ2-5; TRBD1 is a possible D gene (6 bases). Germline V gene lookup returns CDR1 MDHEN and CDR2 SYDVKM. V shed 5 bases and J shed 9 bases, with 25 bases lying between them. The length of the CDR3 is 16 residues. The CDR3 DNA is TGTGCCAGCAGTCCCCCGACAGGTGGGGGTAGACAGGCCCAGTACTTC. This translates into CASSPPTGGGRQAQYF.

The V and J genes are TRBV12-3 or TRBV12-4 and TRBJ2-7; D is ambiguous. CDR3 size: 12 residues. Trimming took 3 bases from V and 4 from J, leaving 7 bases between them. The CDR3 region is CASSFGAYEQYF. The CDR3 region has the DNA TGTGCCAGCAGTTTCGGAGCGTACGAGCAGTACTTC.

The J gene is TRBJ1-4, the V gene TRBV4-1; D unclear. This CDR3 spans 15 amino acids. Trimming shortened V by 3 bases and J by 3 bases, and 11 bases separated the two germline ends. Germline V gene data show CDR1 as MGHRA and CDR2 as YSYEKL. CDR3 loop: CASSHQDSANEKLFF. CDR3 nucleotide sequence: TGCGCCAGCAGCCATCAGGACTCCGCTAATGAAAAACTGTTTTTT.

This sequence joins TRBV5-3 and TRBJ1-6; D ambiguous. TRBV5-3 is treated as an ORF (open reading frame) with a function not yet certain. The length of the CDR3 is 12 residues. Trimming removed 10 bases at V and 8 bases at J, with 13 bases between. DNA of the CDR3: TGTGCCGCGTGGGAGGAGTATTCACCCCTCCACTTT. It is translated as CAAWEEYSPLHF.

The CDR3 region is CAWTATGKRFF. CDR3 DNA sequence: TGTGCCTGGACTGCGACAGGAAAGCGGTTCTTC. This chain links TRBV30 with TRBJ2-1; D is possibly TRBD1 (6 bases). Germline CDR1 GTSNPN, CDR2 SVGIG (reference sequence). The germline V and J ends were trimmed by 4 bases and 15 bases, with 16 bases remaining between them. This CDR3 is built from 11 residues.

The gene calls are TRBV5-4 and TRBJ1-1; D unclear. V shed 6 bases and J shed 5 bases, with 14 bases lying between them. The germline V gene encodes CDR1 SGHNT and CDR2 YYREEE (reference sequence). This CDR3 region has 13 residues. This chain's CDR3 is CASTSGGSTEAFF. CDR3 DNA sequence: TGTGCCAGCACGTCAGGCGGGTCGACTGAAGCTTTCTTT.

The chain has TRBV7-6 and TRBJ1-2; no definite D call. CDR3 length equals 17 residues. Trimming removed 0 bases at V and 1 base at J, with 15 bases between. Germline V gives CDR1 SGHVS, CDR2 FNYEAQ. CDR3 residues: CASSLAIHGEVNYGYTF. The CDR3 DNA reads TGTGCCAGCAGCTTAGCCATCCATGGGGAGGTTAACTATGGCTACACCTTC.

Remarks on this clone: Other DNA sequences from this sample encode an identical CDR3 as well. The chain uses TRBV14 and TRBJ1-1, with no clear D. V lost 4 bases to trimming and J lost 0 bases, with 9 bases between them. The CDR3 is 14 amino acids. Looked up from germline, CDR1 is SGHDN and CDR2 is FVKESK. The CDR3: CASSPPGMNTEAFF. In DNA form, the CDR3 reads TGTGCCAGCAGCCCTCCGGGGATGAACACTGAAGCTTTCTTT.

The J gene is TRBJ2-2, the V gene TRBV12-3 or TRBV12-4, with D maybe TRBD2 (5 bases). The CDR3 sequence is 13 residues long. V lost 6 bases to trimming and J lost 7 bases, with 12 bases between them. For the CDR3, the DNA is TGTGCCAGCAGGGGAGCGACACGCGGGGAGCTGTTTTTT. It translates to CASRGATRGELFF.

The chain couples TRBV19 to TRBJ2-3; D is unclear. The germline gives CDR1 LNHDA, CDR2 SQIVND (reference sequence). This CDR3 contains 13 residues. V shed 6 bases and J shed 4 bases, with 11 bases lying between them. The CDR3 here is CASSSVGADTQYF. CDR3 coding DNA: TGTGCCAGTAGCTCAGTTGGTGCAGATACGCAGTATTTT.

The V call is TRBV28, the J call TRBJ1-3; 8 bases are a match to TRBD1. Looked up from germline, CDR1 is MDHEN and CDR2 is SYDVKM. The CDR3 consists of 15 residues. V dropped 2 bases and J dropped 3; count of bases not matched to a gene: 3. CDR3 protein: CASSLAGGDGNTIYF. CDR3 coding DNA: TGTGCCAGCAGTTTAGCAGGGGGCGATGGAAACACCATATATTTT.

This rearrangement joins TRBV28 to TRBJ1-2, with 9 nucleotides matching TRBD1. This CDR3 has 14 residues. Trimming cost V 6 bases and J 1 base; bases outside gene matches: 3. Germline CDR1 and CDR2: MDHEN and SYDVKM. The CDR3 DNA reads TGTGCCAGCAGGACAGGGGGAAATAACTATGGCTACACCTTC. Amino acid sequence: CASRTGGNNYGYTF.

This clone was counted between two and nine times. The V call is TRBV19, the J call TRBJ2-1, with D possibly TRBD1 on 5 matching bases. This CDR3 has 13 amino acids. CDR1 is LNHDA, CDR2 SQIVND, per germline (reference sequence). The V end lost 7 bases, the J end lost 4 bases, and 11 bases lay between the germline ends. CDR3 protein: CASNHRQYNEQFF. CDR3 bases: TGTGCCAGTAACCATAGACAGTACAATGAGCAGTTCTTC.

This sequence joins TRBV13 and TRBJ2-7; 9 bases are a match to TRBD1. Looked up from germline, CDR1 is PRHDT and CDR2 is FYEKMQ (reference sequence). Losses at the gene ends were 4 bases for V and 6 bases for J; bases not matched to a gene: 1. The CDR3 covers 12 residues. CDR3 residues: CASSSDRGEQYF. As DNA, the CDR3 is TGTGCCAGCAGCTCGGACAGGGGCGAGCAGTACTTC.

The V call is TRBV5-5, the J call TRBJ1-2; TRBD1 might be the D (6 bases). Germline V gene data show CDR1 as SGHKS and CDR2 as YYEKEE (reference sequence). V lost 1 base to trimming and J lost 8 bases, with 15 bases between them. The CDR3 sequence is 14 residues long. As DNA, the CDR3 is TGTGCCAGCAGCTTGTCGCGGGGGGCTAACGGCTACACCTTC. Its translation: CASSLSRGANGYTF.

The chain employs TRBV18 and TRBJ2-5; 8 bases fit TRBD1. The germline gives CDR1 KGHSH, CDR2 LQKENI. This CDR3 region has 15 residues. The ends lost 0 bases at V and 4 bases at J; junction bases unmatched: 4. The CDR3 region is CASSPPTGVSETQYF. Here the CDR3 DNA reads TGTGCCAGCTCACCACCGACAGGGGTGTCAGAGACCCAGTACTTC.

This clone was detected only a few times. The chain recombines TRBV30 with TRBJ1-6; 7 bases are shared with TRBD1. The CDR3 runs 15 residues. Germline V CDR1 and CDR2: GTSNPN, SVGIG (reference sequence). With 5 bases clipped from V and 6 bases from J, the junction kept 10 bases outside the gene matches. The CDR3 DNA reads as TGTGCCTGGGGGACAGCGCAATACCTTAATTCACCCCTCCACTTT. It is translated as CAWGTAQYLNSPLHF.

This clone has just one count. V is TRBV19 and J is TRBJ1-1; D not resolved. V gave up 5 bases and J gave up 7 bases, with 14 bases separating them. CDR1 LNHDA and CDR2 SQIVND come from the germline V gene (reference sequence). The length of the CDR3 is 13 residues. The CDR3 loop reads CASSLVTGNEAFF. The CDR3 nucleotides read TGTGCCAGTAGTCTGGTGACGGGTAATGAAGCTTTCTTT.

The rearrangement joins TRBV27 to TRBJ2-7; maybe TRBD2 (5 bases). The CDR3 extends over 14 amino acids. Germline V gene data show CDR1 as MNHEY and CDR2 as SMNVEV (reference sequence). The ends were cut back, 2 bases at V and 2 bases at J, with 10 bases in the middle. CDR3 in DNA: TGTGCCAGCAGTTTAAGCGGATCCACCTACGAGCAGTACTTC. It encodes CASSLSGSTYEQYF.